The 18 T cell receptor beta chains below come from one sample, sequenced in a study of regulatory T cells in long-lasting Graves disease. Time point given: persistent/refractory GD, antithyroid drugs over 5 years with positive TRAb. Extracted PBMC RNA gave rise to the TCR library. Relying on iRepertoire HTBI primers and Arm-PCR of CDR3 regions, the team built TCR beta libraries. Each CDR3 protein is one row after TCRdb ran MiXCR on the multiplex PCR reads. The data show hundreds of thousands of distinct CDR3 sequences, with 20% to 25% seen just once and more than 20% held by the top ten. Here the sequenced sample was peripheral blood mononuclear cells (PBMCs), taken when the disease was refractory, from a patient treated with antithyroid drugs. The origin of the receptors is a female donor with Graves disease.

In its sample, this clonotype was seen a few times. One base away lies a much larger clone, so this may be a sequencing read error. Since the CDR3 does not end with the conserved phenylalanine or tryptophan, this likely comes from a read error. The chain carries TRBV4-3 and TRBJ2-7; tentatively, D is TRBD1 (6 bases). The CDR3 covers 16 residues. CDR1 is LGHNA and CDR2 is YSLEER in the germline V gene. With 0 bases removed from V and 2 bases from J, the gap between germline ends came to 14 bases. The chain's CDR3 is CASSQEHGQPPYEQYS. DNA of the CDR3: TGCGCCAGCAGCCAAGAACACGGACAGCCTCCCTACGAGCAGTACTCC.

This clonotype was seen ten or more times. The CDR3 protein is CATSVGRPWQPQHF. CDR3 coding DNA: TGTGCCACCAGTGTTGGCAGGCCCTGGCAGCCCCAGCATTTT. The rearrangement uses TRBV24-1 and TRBJ1-5; D is unclear. Trimming took 5 bases from V and 7 from J, leaving 14 bases between them. The germline CDR1 and CDR2 sequences are KGHDR and SFDVKD. CDR3 size: 14 residues.

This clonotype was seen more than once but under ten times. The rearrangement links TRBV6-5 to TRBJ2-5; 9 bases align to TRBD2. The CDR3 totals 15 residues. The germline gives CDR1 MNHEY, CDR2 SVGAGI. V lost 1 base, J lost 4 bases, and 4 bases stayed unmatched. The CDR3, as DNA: TGTGCCAGCAGTTACTATAGCGGGAGTGTAGAGACCCAGTACTTC. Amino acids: CASSYYSGSVETQYF.

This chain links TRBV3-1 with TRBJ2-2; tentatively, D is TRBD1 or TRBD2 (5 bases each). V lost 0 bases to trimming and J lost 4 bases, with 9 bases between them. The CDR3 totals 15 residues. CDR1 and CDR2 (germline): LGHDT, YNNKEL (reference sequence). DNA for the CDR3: TGTGCCAGCAGCCAAGATGTCGGGACCACCGGGGAGCTGTTTTTT. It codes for CASSQDVGTTGELFF.

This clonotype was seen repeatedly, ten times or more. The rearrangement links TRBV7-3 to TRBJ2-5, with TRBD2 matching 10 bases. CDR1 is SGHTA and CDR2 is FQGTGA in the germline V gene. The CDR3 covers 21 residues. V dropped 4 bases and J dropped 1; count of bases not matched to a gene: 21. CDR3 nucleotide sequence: TGTGCCAGCAGCTCCCCTGGCCGGTTGGGTACTAGCGGGAAAACCCAAGAGACCCAGTACTTC. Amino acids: CASSSPGRLGTSGKTQETQYF.

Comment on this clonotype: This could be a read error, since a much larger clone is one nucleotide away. The CDR3 is CASSQFDGQETQYF. CDR3 DNA: TGTGCCAGCAGCCAATTCGACGGCCAAGAGACCCAGTACTTC. The genes are TRBV6-2 or TRBV6-3 and TRBJ2-5; D not certain. Looked up from germline, CDR1 is MNHEY and CDR2 is SVGEGT. Trimming removed 6 bases from V and 1 base from J, with 12 bases in between. CDR3 size: 14 residues.

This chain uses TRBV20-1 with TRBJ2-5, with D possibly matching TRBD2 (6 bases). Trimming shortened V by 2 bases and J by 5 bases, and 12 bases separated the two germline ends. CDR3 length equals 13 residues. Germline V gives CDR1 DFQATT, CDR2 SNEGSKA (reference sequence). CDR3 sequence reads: CSARIGLFETQYF. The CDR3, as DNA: TGCAGTGCTAGAATTGGACTATTTGAGACCCAGTACTTC.

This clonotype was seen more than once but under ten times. The CDR3 protein is CASSPLAGAETQYF. Written as DNA, the CDR3 is TGTGCCAGCTCACCACTTGCGGGCGCAGAGACCCAGTACTTC. The chain combines TRBV18 with TRBJ2-5; a weak D match, TRBD2 (5 bases). Trimming pared 1 base from V and 4 bases from J, leaving 10 bases between. Germline-derived CDR1 and CDR2 are KGHSH and LQKENI. This CDR3 is built from 14 residues.

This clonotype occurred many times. The CDR3 sequence: CASSPGTGASEAFF. The CDR3 nucleotides are TGTGCCAGCAGCCCCGGGACAGGGGCTTCTGAAGCTTTCTTT. The V and J genes are TRBV7-2 and TRBJ1-1, with 10 bases that match TRBD1. V gave up 5 bases and J gave up 6 bases; unmatched junction bases: 6. Germline lookup yields CDR1 SGHTA and CDR2 FQGNSA. The CDR3 covers 14 residues. Full variable domain (missing parts from reference TRBV7-2 and TRBJ1-1): GAGVSQSPSNKVTEKGKDVELRCDPISGHTALYWYRQSLGQGLEFLIYFQGNSAPDKSGLPSDRFSAERTGGSVSTLTIQRTQQEDSAVYLCASSPGTGASEAFFGQGTRLTVV.

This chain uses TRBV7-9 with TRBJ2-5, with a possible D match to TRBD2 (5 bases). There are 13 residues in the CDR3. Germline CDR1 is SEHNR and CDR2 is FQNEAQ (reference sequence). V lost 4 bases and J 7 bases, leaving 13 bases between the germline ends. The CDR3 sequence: CASSSPSRGTQYF. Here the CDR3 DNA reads TGTGCCAGCAGCTCGCCCTCCCGGGGGACCCAGTACTTC.

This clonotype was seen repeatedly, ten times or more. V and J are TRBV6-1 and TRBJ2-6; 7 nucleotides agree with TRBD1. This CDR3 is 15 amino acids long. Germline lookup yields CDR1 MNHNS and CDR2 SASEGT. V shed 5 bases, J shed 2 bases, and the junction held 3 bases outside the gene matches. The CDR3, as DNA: TGTGCCAGCAGTCCCAGGGGGACTGGGGCCAACGTCCTGACTTTC. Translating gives CASSPRGTGANVLTF.

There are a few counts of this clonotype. CDR3 sequence reads: CASSYGRLMNTEAFF. CDR3 nucleotide sequence: TGCGCCAGCAGCTACGGGCGTCTCATGAACACTGAAGCTTTCTTT. This chain links TRBV5-1 with TRBJ1-1; no clear D gene. Trimming cost V 3 bases and J 0 bases, with 12 bases left between them. The CDR3 extends over 15 amino acids. CDR1 and CDR2 (germline): SGHRS, YFSETQ.

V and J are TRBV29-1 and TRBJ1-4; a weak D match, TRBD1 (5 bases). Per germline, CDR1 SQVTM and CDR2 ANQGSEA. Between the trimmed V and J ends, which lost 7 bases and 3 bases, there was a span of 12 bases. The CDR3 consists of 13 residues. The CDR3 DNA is TGCAGCGCTCGGACACGAGCTAATGAAAAACTGTTTTTT. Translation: CSARTRANEKLFF.

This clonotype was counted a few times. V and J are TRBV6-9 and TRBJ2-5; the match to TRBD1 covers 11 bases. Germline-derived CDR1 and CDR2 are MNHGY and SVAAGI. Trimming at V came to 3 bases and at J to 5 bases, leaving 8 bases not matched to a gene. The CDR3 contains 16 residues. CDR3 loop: CASSYPGTGGSETQYF. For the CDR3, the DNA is TGTGCCAGCAGTTACCCCGGGACAGGGGGATCGGAGACCCAGTACTTC.

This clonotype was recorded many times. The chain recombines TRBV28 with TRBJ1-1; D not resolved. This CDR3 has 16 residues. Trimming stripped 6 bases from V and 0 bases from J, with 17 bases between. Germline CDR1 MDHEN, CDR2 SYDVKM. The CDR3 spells CASSNTENLMNTEAFF. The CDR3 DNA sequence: TGTGCCAGCAGCAACACAGAGAACCTCATGAACACTGAAGCTTTCTTT. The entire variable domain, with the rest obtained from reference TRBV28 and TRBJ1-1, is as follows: DVKVTQSSRYLVKRTGEKVFLECVQDMDHENMFWYRQDPGLGLRLIYFSYDVKMKEKGDIPEGYSVSREKKERFSLILESASTNQTSMYLCASSNTENLMNTEAFFGQGTRLTVV.

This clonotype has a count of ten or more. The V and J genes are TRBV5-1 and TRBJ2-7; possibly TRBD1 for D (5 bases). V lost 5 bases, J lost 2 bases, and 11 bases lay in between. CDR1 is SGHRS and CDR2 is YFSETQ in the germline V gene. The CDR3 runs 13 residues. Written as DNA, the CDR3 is TGCGCCAGCAGTGAGGACACCCCCTACGAGCAGTACTTC. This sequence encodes CASSEDTPYEQYF.

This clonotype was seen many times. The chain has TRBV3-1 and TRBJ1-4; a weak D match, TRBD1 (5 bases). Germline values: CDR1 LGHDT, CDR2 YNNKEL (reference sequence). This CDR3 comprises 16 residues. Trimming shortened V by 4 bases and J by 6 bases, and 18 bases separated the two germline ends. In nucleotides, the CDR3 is TGTGCCAGCAGCCCTACGATGTTGGGGGGTTATGAAAAACTGTTTTTT. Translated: CASSPTMLGGYEKLFF.

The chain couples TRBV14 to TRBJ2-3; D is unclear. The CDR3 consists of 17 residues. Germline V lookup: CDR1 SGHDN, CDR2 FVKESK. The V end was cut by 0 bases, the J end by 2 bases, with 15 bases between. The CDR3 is CASSQEFYGQYTDTQYF. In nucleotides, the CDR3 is TGTGCCAGCAGCCAAGAATTCTACGGGCAATACACAGATACGCAGTATTTT.